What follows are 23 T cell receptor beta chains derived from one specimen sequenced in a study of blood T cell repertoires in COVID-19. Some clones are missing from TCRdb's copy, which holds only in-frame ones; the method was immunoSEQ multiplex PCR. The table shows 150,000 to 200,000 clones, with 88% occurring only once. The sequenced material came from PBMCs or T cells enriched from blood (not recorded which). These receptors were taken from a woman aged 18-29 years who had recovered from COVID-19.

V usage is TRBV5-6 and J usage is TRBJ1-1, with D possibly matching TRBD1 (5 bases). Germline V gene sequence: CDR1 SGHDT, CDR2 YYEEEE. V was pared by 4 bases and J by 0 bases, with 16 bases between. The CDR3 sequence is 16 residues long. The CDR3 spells CASSLSGTLMNTEAFF. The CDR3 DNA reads TGTGCCAGCAGCCTGAGCGGGACGCTTATGAACACTGAAGCTTTCTTT.

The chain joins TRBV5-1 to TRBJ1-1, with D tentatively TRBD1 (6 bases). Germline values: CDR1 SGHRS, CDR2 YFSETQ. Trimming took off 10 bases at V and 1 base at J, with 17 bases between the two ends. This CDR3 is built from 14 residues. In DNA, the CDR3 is TGCGCCGGAAGGACCTTGACAGGGAACACTGAAGCTTTCTTT. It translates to CAGRTLTGNTEAFF.

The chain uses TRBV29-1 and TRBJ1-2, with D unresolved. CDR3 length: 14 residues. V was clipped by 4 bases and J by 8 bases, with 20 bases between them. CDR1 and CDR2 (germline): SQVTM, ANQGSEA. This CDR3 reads CSVAQSRREEGYTF. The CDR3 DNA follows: TGCAGCGTTGCACAGTCCCGGCGGGAGGAGGGCTACACCTTC.

CDR3 DNA: TGTGCCAGCAGCAAAGTGCCCGGTCGGGACAGGGGCGATGAAAAACTGTTTTTT. It encodes CASSKVPGRDRGDEKLFF. The chain employs TRBV21-1 and TRBJ1-4; TRBD1 reflects the table's D call only, with no check against the DNA. TRBV21-1 is annotated as a pseudogene. The CDR3 is 18 residues long.

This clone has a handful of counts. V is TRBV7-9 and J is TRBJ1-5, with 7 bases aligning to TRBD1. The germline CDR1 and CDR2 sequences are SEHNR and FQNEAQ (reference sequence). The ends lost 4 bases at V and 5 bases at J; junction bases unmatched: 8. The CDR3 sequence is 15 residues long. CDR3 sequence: CASSSQGSSDQPQHF. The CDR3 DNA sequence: TGTGCCAGCAGCTCACAGGGGTCATCGGATCAGCCCCAGCATTTT.

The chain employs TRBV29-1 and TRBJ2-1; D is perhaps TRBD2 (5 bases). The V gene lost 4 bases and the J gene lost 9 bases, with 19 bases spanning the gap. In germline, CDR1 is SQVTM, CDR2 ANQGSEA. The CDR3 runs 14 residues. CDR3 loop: CSVGAGYGVGEQFF. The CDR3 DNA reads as TGCAGCGTTGGGGCGGGCTACGGCGTCGGTGAGCAGTTCTTC.

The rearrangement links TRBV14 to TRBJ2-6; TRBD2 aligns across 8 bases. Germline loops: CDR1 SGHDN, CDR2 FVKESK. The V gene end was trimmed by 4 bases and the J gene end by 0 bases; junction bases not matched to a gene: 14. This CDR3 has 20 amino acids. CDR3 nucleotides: TGTGCCAGCAGCCCTCCCCGGAGGCCGGGGGGGTACTCTGGGGCCAACGTCCTGACTTTC. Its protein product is CASSPPRRPGGYSGANVLTF.

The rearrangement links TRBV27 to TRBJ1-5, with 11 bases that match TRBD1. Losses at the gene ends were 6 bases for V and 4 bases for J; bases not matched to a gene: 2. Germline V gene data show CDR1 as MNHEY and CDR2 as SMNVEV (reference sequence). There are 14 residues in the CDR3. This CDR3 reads CASRGTGGNQPQHF. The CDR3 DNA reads TGTGCCAGCAGGGGGACAGGGGGAAATCAGCCCCAGCATTTT.

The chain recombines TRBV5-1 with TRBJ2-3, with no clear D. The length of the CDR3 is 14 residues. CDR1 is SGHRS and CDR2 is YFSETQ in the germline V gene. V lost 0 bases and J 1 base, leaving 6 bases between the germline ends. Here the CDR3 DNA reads TGCGCCAGCAGCTTGGTTACTGGCACAGATACGCAGTATTTT. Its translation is CASSLVTGTDTQYF.

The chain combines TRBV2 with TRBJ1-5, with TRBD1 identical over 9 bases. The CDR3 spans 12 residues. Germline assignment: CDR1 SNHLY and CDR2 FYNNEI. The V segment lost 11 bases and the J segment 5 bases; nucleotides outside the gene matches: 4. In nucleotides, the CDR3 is TGTGCCGGCGGGACAGGGTATCAGCCCCAGCATTTT. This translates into CAGGTGYQPQHF.

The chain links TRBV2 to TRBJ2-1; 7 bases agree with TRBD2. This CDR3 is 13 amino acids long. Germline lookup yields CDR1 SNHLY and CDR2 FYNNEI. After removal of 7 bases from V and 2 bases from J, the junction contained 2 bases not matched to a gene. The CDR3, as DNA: TGTGCCAGCACCGGACTAGCCTACAATGAGCAGTTCTTC. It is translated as CASTGLAYNEQFF.

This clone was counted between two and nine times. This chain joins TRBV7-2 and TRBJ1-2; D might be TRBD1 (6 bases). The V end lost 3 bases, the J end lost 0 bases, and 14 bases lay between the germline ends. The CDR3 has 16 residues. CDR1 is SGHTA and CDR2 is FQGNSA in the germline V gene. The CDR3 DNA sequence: TGTGCCAGCAGCTTTGCTCTGGGGGCAGCTAACTATGGCTACACCTTC. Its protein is CASSFALGAANYGYTF.

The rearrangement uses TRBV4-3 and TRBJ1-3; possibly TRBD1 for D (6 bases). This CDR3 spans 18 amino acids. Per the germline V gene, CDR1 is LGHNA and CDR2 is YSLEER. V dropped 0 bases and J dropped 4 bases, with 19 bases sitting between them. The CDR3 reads CASSQDSPGGGAGNTIYF. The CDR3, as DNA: TGCGCCAGCAGCCAAGATAGTCCCGGCGGGGGCGCCGGAAACACCATATATTTT.

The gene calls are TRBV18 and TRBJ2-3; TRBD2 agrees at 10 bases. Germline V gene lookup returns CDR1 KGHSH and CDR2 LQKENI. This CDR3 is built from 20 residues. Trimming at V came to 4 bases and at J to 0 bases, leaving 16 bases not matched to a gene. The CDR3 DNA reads TGTGCCAGCTCACAGACCCGAGCTAGCGGGGGCCGACTTAGCACAGATACGCAGTATTTT. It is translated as CASSQTRASGGRLSTDTQYF.

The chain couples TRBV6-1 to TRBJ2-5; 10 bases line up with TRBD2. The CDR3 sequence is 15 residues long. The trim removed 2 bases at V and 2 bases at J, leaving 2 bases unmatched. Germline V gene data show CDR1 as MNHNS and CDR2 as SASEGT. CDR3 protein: CASSELAGVQETQYF. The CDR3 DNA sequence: TGTGCCAGCAGTGAACTAGCGGGGGTTCAAGAGACCCAGTACTTC.

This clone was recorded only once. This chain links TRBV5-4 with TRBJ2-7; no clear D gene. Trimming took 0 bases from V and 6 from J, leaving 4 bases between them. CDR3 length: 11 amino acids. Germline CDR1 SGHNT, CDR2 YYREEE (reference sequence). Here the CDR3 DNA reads TGTGCCAGCAGCTTGGGAGGCGAGCAGTACTTC. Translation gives CASSLGGEQYF.

CDR3 sequence: CSVETPGIDFGYTF. In DNA, the CDR3 is TGCAGCGTTGAAACCCCAGGGATTGACTTTGGCTACACCTTC. The rearrangement joins TRBV29-1 to TRBJ1-2; tentative D call: TRBD1 (5 bases). CDR3 length: 14 residues. In germline, CDR1 is SQVTM, CDR2 ANQGSEA. The V end lost 2 bases, the J end lost 7 bases, and 17 bases lay between the germline ends.

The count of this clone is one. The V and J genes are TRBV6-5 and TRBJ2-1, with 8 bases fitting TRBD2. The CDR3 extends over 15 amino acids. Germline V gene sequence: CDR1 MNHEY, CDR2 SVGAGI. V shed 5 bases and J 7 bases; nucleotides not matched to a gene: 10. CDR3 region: CASSQRGGLGNEQFF. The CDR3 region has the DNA TGTGCCAGCAGTCAACGGGGGGGCCTGGGGAATGAGCAGTTCTTC.

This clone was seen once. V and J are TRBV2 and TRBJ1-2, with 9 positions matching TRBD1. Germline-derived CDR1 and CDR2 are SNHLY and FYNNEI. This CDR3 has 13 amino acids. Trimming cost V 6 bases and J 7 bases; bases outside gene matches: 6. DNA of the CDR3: TGTGCCAGCAGGGGGGACAGGGAAGGTGGCTACACCTTC. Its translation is CASRGDREGGYTF.

CDR3 sequence: CASRSRPGTSGIYEQYF. Written as DNA, the CDR3 is TGTGCCAGCAGATCCCGGCCGGGGACTAGCGGGATCTACGAGCAGTACTTC. This chain links TRBV28 with TRBJ2-7; TRBD2 aligns across 13 bases. The germline V gene encodes CDR1 MDHEN and CDR2 SYDVKM. Trimming at V came to 6 bases and at J to 3 bases, leaving 11 bases not matched to a gene. There are 17 residues in the CDR3.

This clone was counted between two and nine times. CDR3 nucleotides: TGTGCCAGCAGCTTAGGGGGAGGCGGGAAAGGGCACCACAATGAGCAGTTCTTC. Amino acid sequence: CASSLGGGGKGHHNEQFF. The chain couples TRBV11-3 to TRBJ2-1, with D perhaps matching TRBD2 (6 bases). Trimming took 1 base from V and 5 from J, leaving 21 bases between them. Germline lookup yields CDR1 SGHNT and CDR2 YENEEA. The CDR3 sequence is 18 residues long.

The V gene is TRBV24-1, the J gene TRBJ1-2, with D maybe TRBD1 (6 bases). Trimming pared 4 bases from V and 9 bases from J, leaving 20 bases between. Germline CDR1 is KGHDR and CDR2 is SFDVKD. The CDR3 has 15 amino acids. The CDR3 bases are TGTGCCACCAGTGAAGTGAATCTTGGGGGCTTAAGCTACACCTTC. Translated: CATSEVNLGGLSYTF.

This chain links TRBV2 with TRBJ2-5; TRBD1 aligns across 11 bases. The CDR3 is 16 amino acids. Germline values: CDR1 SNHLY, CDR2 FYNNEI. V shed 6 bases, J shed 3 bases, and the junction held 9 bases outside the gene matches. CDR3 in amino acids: CASSLPGTGGEETQYF. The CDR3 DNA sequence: TGTGCCAGCAGCCTACCCGGGACAGGGGGAGAAGAGACCCAGTACTTC.